A single sample gave rise to the 7 T cell receptor beta chains below, sequenced in a study of blood T cells in healthy people across ages. For the second PCR, which ran for roughly 7 to 11 cycles, a sample-barcoded 5' primer and a J-beta primer mix were used. TCRdb fed the 5' RACE reads into MiXCR, producing one record per CDR3 protein. The table lists over 1,200,000 distinct CDR3 sequences, approximately 60% of them singletons. Material: blood. The receptor set was obtained from a man between 18 and 29 years old in good health.

This clonotype was detected only once. The junction and the germline gene differ at one end; a read error may be behind it. The rearrangement links TRBV4-1 to TRBJ2-2, with D uncertain. In germline, CDR1 is MGHRA, CDR2 YSYEKL. The length of the CDR3 is 12 residues. The CDR3 DNA reads TGCGCCAGCAGCCGGAACTCCGGGGAGCTGTTTTTT. Translation: CASSRNSGELFF.

Only a few counts were recorded for this clonotype. In DNA, the CDR3 is TGTGCCAGCAGTTCAGGGAATAGGGGCTACACCTTC. Translating it yields CASSSGNRGYTF. The chain joins TRBV7-9 to TRBJ1-2, with TRBD1 as a possible D gene (5 bases). The germline V gene has CDR1 SEHNR and CDR2 FQNEAQ (reference sequence). The CDR3 extends over 12 amino acids. Trimming took 6 bases from V and 8 from J, leaving 13 bases between them.

The CDR3 coding sequence is TGCAGTGCTAGAGATTCCCAGGGAGAGACCAGGAACACTGAAGCTTTCTTT. Its translation: CSARDSQGETRNTEAFF. The chain is built from TRBV20-1 and TRBJ1-1; D is possibly TRBD1 (5 bases). This CDR3 comprises 17 residues. V gave up 0 bases and J gave up 1 base, with 18 bases separating them. In germline, CDR1 is DFQATT, CDR2 SNEGSKA (reference sequence).

The rearrangement links TRBV20-1 to TRBJ2-2; D tentatively fits TRBD1 or TRBD2 (6 bases each). V gave up 6 bases and J gave up 4 bases, with 15 bases separating them. Germline loops: CDR1 DFQATT, CDR2 SNEGSKA (reference sequence). The CDR3 contains 14 residues. CDR3 region: CSAPGALITGELFF. Here the CDR3 DNA reads TGCAGTGCGCCGGGGGCGCTTATCACCGGGGAGCTGTTTTTT.

This sequence joins TRBV6-6 and TRBJ1-1; D gene unclear. This CDR3 has 13 amino acids. Per the germline V gene, CDR1 is MNHNY and CDR2 is SVGAGI (reference sequence). Trimming pared 7 bases from V and 2 bases from J, leaving 11 bases between. The CDR3 sequence is CASTDGVNTEAFF. Written as DNA, the CDR3 is TGTGCCAGCACAGACGGAGTTAACACTGAAGCTTTCTTT.

The V gene is TRBV4-1, the J gene TRBJ2-1; 8 bases match TRBD1. The ends lost 3 bases at V and 8 bases at J; junction bases unmatched: 12. Per germline, CDR1 MGHRA and CDR2 YSYEKL. This CDR3 contains 16 residues. The CDR3 DNA reads as TGCGCCAGCAGCCACGATACCAGGACAGGGATCGATGAGCAGTTCTTC. Its protein is CASSHDTRTGIDEQFF.

The rearrangement joins TRBV10-3 to TRBJ2-5; the match to TRBD2 covers 13 bases. Losses at the gene ends were 4 bases for V and 0 bases for J; bases not matched to a gene: 2. Looked up from germline, CDR1 is ENHRY and CDR2 is SYGVKD. The CDR3 loop spans 16 amino acids. The CDR3 region is CAISGTSGGHQETQYF. CDR3 coding DNA: TGTGCCATCAGTGGGACTAGCGGGGGCCACCAAGAGACCCAGTACTTC.